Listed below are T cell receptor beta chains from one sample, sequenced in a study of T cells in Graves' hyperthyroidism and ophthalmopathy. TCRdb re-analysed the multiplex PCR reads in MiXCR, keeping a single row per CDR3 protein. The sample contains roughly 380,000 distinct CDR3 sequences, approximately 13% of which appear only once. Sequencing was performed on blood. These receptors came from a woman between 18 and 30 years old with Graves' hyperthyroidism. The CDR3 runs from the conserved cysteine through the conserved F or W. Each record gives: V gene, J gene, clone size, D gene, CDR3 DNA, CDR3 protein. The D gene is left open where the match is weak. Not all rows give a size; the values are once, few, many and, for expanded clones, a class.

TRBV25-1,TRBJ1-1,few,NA,TGTGCCAGCAGTGAATGTAGGTTGGACGAGGAAGACACTGAAGCTTTCTTT,CASSECRLDEEDTEAFF
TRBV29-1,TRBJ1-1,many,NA,TGCAGCGTTGAGAATCCAGGGGAGATCACTGAAGCTTTCTTT,CSVENPGEITEAFF
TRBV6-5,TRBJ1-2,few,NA,TGTGCCAGCAGTTACAGGACAGCAAATAACTATGGCTACACCTTC,CASSYRTANNYGYTF
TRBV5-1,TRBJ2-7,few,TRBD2,TGCGCCAGCAGCTTTATGGGACTAGCGGGAGATGACGAGCAGTACTTC,CASSFMGLAGDDEQYF
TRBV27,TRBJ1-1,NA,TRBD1,TGTGCCAGCAAAAAAACAGGGGGCACTGAAGCTTTCTTT,CASKKTGGTEAFF
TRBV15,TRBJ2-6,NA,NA,TGTGCCACCAGGAGCTCTGGGGCCAACGTCCAGACTTTC,CATRSSGANVQTF
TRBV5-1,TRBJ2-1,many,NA,TGCGCCAGCAGCTGGGGCCTCGAGCAGTTCTTC,CASSWGLEQFF
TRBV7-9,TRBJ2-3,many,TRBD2,TGTGCCAGCAGCCAGGTATTAGCGGGTACCACAGATACGCAGTATTTT,CASSQVLAGTTDTQYF
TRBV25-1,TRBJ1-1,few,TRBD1,TGTGCCAGCAGGGGGACAGGGGGAAACACTGAAGCTTTCTTT,CASRGTGGNTEAFF
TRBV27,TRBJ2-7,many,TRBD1,TGTGCCAGCAGTTTGGGGGGACAGGGGTACGAGCAGTACTTC,CASSLGGQGYEQYF
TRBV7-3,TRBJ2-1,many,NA,TGTGCCAGCAGCCTGACGGGCATTTACAATGAGCAGTTCTTC,CASSLTGIYNEQFF